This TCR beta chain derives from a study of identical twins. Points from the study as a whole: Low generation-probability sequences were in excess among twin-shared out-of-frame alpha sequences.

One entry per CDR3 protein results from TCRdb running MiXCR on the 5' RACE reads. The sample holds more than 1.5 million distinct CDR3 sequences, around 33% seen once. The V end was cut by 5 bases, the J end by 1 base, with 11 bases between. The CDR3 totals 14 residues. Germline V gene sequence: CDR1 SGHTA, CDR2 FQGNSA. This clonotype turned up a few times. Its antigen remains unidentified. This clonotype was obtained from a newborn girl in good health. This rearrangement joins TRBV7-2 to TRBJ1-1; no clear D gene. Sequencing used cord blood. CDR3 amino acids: CASSAGRSNTEAFF. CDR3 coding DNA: TGTGCCAGCAGCGCCGGCAGGTCGAACACTGAAGCTTTCTTT.